This passage covers 28 T cell receptor beta chains from one sample sequenced in a study of CD8 T cells in Susac syndrome. After extraction with the RNeasy kit, roughly 0.45 to 1 ug of the RNA was reverse transcribed using random hexamers. In TCRdb, the immunoSEQ multiplex PCR reads were re-called with MiXCR into one record per CDR3 protein. The sample yields roughly 150,000 distinct CDR3 sequences, roughly 94% seen once. The sample taken for sequencing was CD8+ T cells from PBMCs. These receptors originate from a human donor with Susac syndrome.

The V gene is TRBV24-1, the J gene TRBJ2-1; 7 bases fit TRBD1. The junction had 14 bases not matched to a gene; V was cut back by 4 bases and J by 12 bases. CDR1 is KGHDR, CDR2 SFDVKD, per germline. The CDR3 contains 15 residues. CDR3 protein: CATSDWGQSGPGQFF. CDR3 in DNA: TGTGCCACCAGTGACTGGGGACAGTCAGGTCCCGGGCAGTTCTTC.

CDR3 sequence: CASSLAAGAMDEQYF. CDR3 DNA sequence: TGTGCCAGCAGCTTAGCTGCGGGGGCGATGGACGAGCAGTACTTC. The chain carries TRBV7-9 and TRBJ2-7, with TRBD2 as a possible D gene (7 bases). V was pared by 0 bases and J by 5 bases, with 14 bases between. Germline values: CDR1 SEHNR, CDR2 FQNEAQ (reference sequence). The CDR3 consists of 15 residues.

The chain recombines TRBV11-1 with TRBJ1-1; D remains ambiguous. The CDR3 has 13 residues. Trimming removed 5 bases at V and 6 bases at J, with 13 bases between. Germline CDR1 is SGHAT and CDR2 is FQDESV (reference sequence). This chain's CDR3 is CASSGPPASEAFF. As DNA, the CDR3 is TGTGCCAGCAGCGGCCCCCCCGCGTCTGAAGCTTTCTTT.

The genes are TRBV11-2 and TRBJ2-7; D is ambiguous. V shed 9 bases and J shed 2 bases, with 14 bases lying between them. This CDR3 is built from 13 residues. The V gene's germline CDR1 is SGHAT and CDR2 FQNNGV. CDR3 in amino acids: CASKSVRTYEQYF. DNA for the CDR3: TGTGCCAGTAAGAGCGTTCGGACCTACGAGCAGTACTTC.

The chain employs TRBV19 and TRBJ2-7; no firm D call. Trimming cost V 3 bases and J 3 bases, with 9 bases left between them. The V gene's germline CDR1 is LNHDA and CDR2 SQIVND (reference sequence). This CDR3 contains 13 residues. CDR3 DNA: TGTGCCAGTAGTATGTTGGATGTCTACGAGCAGTACTTC. Its protein product is CASSMLDVYEQYF.

The rearrangement joins TRBV2 to TRBJ2-1; 11 nucleotides match TRBD2. V gave up 10 bases and J gave up 2 bases; unmatched junction bases: 10. The CDR3 is 16 amino acids. CDR1 and CDR2 (germline): SNHLY, FYNNEI. The CDR3: CATINSGRAPYNEQFF. CDR3 sequence (DNA): TGTGCCACTATTAATAGCGGGAGGGCGCCCTACAATGAGCAGTTCTTC.

V is TRBV12-3 or TRBV12-4 and J is TRBJ2-5; 7 bases are a match to TRBD1. The CDR3 sequence is 14 residues long. V lost 4 bases and J lost 5; bases outside the gene matches: 7. The CDR3 region has the DNA TGTGCCAGCAGTTACCGACAGGGAAGGGAGACCCAGTACTTC. Its translation is CASSYRQGRETQYF.

This clonotype was seen just once. The genes are TRBV21-1 and TRBJ2-7. TRBV21-1 represents a pseudogene. The CDR3 has 12 amino acids. The CDR3 region has the DNA TGTGCCAGCATTCGGGTCCTCTACGAGCAGTACTTC. This encodes CASIRVLYEQYF.

This chain joins TRBV7-9 and TRBJ2-1; 7 nucleotides align to TRBD1. Germline V gives CDR1 SEHNR, CDR2 FQNEAQ (reference sequence). The V and J ends lost 5 bases and 1 base, in that order; junction bases with no gene match: 5. This CDR3 comprises 15 residues. CDR3 nucleotides: TGTGCCAGCAGCCAGACACAGGGGTCCTACAATGAGCAGTTCTTC. It encodes CASSQTQGSYNEQFF.

The rearrangement joins TRBV12-5 to TRBJ2-3; possibly TRBD2 for D (6 bases). Trimming took off 6 bases at V and 6 bases at J, with 10 bases between the two ends. The CDR3 is 12 amino acids. CDR1 and CDR2 from the germline V gene are LGHNT and FRNRAP. The CDR3 sequence: CASGLASDTQYF. Here the CDR3 DNA reads TGTGCTAGTGGACTAGCCTCCGATACGCAGTATTTT.

The chain recombines TRBV6-1 with TRBJ2-1; 7 nucleotides line up with TRBD2. CDR3 length: 13 amino acids. V was clipped by 4 bases and J by 5 bases; unmatched bases: 2. Germline V lookup: CDR1 MNHNS, CDR2 SASEGT. CDR3 residues: CASSVAGHNEQFF. The CDR3, as DNA: TGTGCCAGCAGTGTAGCGGGTCACAATGAGCAGTTCTTC.

The chain couples TRBV7-9 to TRBJ2-7; a weak D match, TRBD1 (6 bases). The CDR3 has 14 amino acids. The V end lost 4 bases, the J end lost 2 bases, and 12 bases lay between the germline ends. Germline CDR1 is SEHNR and CDR2 is FQNEAQ (reference sequence). Here the CDR3 DNA reads TGTGCCAGCAGCTATTCGGGACACCCCTACGAGCAGTACTTC. Protein sequence: CASSYSGHPYEQYF.

The V gene is TRBV28, the J gene TRBJ2-3; 7 bases are a match to TRBD2. Germline values: CDR1 MDHEN, CDR2 SYDVKM. The CDR3 has 18 amino acids. The V segment lost 8 bases and the J segment 4 bases; nucleotides outside the gene matches: 21. As DNA, the CDR3 is TGTGCCAGCCGGACTAGAATGTCGCGCGAGGTTAAACCAGATACGCAGTATTTT. Translated: CASRTRMSREVKPDTQYF. Complete variable domain (other parts from reference TRBV28 and TRBJ2-3): DVKVTQSSRYLVKRTGEKVFLECVQDMDHENMFWYRQDPGLGLRLIYFSYDVKMKEKGDIPEGYSVSREKKERFSLILESASTNQTSMYLCASRTRMSREVKPDTQYFGPGTRLTVL.

CDR3 amino acids: CASSGYRSSYEQYF. The DNA of the CDR3 is TGTGCCAGCAGTGGGTACAGGAGCTCCTACGAGCAGTACTTC. The J gene is TRBJ2-7, the V gene TRBV25-1; possibly TRBD1 for D (5 bases). Trimming cost V 4 bases and J 0 bases, with 10 bases left between them. Germline values: CDR1 MGHDK, CDR2 SYGVNS. The length of the CDR3 is 14 residues.

The rearrangement joins TRBV5-1 to TRBJ2-3; 10 nucleotides line up with TRBD1. V lost 3 bases to trimming and J lost 3 bases; unmatched junction nucleotides: 7. The CDR3 runs 16 residues. In germline, CDR1 is SGHRS, CDR2 YFSETQ. CDR3 in amino acids: CASSYYGQGETDTQYF. The CDR3 nucleotides read TGCGCCAGCAGCTACTACGGACAGGGGGAAACAGATACGCAGTATTTT.

The V call is TRBV6-6, the J call TRBJ2-2; D is undetermined. There are 11 residues in the CDR3. V dropped 7 bases and J dropped 7 bases, with 7 bases sitting between them. Germline V lookup: CDR1 MNHNY, CDR2 SVGAGI (reference sequence). CDR3 amino acids: CASTRNGELFF. The DNA for the CDR3 is TGTGCCAGCACCCGAAACGGGGAGCTGTTTTTT.

The genes are TRBV24-1 and TRBJ2-1; D call uncertain. CDR1 and CDR2 from the germline V gene are KGHDR and SFDVKD. The CDR3 spans 14 residues. Trimming pared 9 bases from V and 5 bases from J, leaving 16 bases between. The CDR3 bases are TGTGCCACCTCTGGGGAAGGGCACAACAATGAGCAGTTCTTC. Residues: CATSGEGHNNEQFF.

This clonotype turned up a few times. The chain joins TRBV27 to TRBJ2-3; D is ambiguous. The V gene's germline CDR1 is MNHEY and CDR2 SMNVEV (reference sequence). This CDR3 comprises 13 residues. Trimming took 1 base from V and 3 from J, leaving 5 bases between them. Written as DNA, the CDR3 is TGTGCCAGCAGTTTATTATCGACAGATACGCAGTATTTT. This codes for CASSLLSTDTQYF.

This chain uses TRBV7-9 with TRBJ2-3; possible D gene TRBD2, 6 bases. The germline V gene encodes CDR1 SEHNR and CDR2 FQNEAQ (reference sequence). The CDR3 spans 16 residues. Deletions cut 5 bases from V and 2 bases from J, with 17 bases between. CDR3 protein: CASSPLMGGNTDTQYF. CDR3 bases: TGTGCCAGCAGCCCTCTCATGGGGGGAAACACAGATACGCAGTATTTT. Drawing the rest from reference TRBV7-9 and TRBJ2-3, the complete variable domain is DTGVSQNPRHKITKRGQNVTFRCDPISEHNRLYWYRQTLGQGPEFLTYFQNEAQLEKSRLLSDRFSAERPKGSFSTLEIQRTEQGDSAMYLCASSPLMGGNTDTQYFGPGTRLTVL.

V gene TRBV25-1 combines with J gene TRBJ1-1; no clear D. Germline-derived CDR1 and CDR2 are MGHDK and SYGVNS. This CDR3 contains 13 residues. The ends were cut back, 7 bases at V and 3 bases at J, with 12 bases in the middle. The CDR3 DNA reads TGTGCCAGCAAAGCCGGGTGGGACACTGAAGCTTTCTTT. Residues: CASKAGWDTEAFF.

This chain uses TRBV18 with TRBJ1-2, with TRBD1 matching over 7 bases. CDR3 length: 15 residues. Looked up from germline, CDR1 is KGHSH and CDR2 is LQKENI. V shed 4 bases and J 4 bases; nucleotides not matched to a gene: 9. DNA for the CDR3: TGTGCCAGCTCACTAGGGACAGCCGGAATCTATGGCTACACCTTC. It is translated as CASSLGTAGIYGYTF.

This clonotype appeared a single time. The chain has TRBV20-1 and TRBJ2-2, with D maybe TRBD2 (5 bases). The CDR3 extends over 16 amino acids. Per germline, CDR1 DFQATT and CDR2 SNEGSKA (reference sequence). V gave up 0 bases and J gave up 2 bases, with 13 bases separating them. The CDR3 protein is CSARDWNRGNTGELFF. The CDR3 DNA follows: TGCAGTGCTAGAGATTGGAACCGGGGAAACACCGGGGAGCTGTTTTTT.

DNA of the CDR3: TGCAGCGTTGAAGTCCCAGGGTACGAGCAGTACTTC. Translation gives CSVEVPGYEQYF. The chain employs TRBV29-1 and TRBJ2-7; D is perhaps TRBD1 (5 bases). Germline loops: CDR1 SQVTM, CDR2 ANQGSEA. The CDR3 consists of 12 residues. V dropped 1 base and J dropped 4 bases, with 8 bases sitting between them.

The rearrangement links TRBV11-3 to TRBJ2-1; D possibly corresponds to TRBD2 (5 bases). The CDR3 is 14 residues long. Trimming left V 5 bases short and J 8 bases short, with 16 bases between. Germline CDR1 SGHNT, CDR2 YENEEA. The CDR3 bases are TGTGCCAGCAGCCCCCCGAGCGGCCGGGATGAGCAGTTCTTC. Residues: CASSPPSGRDEQFF.

The V call is TRBV5-6, the J call TRBJ1-2, with D possibly TRBD1 on 5 matching bases. The CDR3 has 14 amino acids. Trimming stripped 6 bases from V and 8 bases from J, with 20 bases between. Germline V CDR1 and CDR2: SGHDT, YYEEEE. In DNA, the CDR3 is TGTGCCAGCACCGCCTGGGGGGGGTTCGTCGGCTACACCTTC. This codes for CASTAWGGFVGYTF.

This clonotype was recorded once. The V and J genes are TRBV5-6 and TRBJ1-4, with a tentative D call TRBD1 (6 bases). The CDR3 has 14 amino acids. Germline V gives CDR1 SGHDT, CDR2 YYEEEE. V was pared by 1 base and J by 7 bases, with 11 bases between. The CDR3 DNA reads as TGTGCCAGCAGCTTGATGACAGGCCCTGAAAAACTGTTTTTT. It is translated as CASSLMTGPEKLFF. The whole variable domain, remainder taken from reference TRBV5-6 and TRBJ1-4, is DAGVTQSPTHLIKTRGQQVTLRCSPKSGHDTVSWYQQALGQGPQFIFQYYEEEERQRGNFPDRFSGHQFPNYSSELNVNALLLGDSALYLCASSLMTGPEKLFFGSGTQLSVL.

The chain has TRBV9 and TRBJ1-2, with TRBD1 identical over 7 bases. Germline CDR1 SGDLS, CDR2 YYNGEE. With V trimmed by 4 bases and J by 2 bases, 8 bases remained unmatched. The CDR3 has 15 residues. CDR3 nucleotide sequence: TGTGCCAGCAGCTCCAGTACAGGGGCAAACTATGGCTACACCTTC. Amino acids: CASSSSTGANYGYTF.

The chain recombines TRBV12-3 or TRBV12-4 with TRBJ2-5; no definite D call. V dropped 7 bases and J dropped 2 bases, with 14 bases sitting between them. The CDR3 contains 14 residues. DNA of the CDR3: TGTGCCAGCACCCCCGGCTGGTTTCAAGAGACCCAGTACTTC. Amino acids: CASTPGWFQETQYF.